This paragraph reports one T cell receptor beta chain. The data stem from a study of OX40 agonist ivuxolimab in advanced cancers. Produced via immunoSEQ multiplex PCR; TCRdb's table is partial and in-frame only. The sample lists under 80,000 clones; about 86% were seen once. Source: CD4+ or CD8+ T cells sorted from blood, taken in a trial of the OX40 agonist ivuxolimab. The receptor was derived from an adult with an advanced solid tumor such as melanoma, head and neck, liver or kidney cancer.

In nucleotides, the CDR3 is TGTGCCAGCAGTCGAACTCGGACCTCCTACGAGCAGTACTTC. This translates into CASSRTRTSYEQYF. This chain joins TRBV6-5 and TRBJ2-7; D remains ambiguous. Trimming cost V 5 bases and J 0 bases, with 11 bases left between them. The germline gives CDR1 MNHEY, CDR2 SVGAGI. The CDR3 totals 14 residues.